This record covers a single TCR beta chain. Its antigen is not identified. The data were taken from a study of cytomegalovirus exposure and HLA in healthy donors. Germline V gene data show CDR1 as LNHDA and CDR2 as SQIVND (reference sequence). V gave up 2 bases and J gave up 8 bases; unmatched junction bases: 4. This CDR3 comprises 16 residues. The PCR contained 60 Vbeta and 13 Jbeta primers. Assay used: immunoSEQ multiplex PCR; TCRdb lists only in-frame clones, some missing. Altogether about 140,000 clones are present, around three quarters being singletons, with the ten largest covering around 6.3%. The study's findings and limits: Later analysis showed most CMV-associated TCR beta chains appearing HLA-restricted. As was reported, the classifier diagnosed cytomegalovirus status with high specificity and sensitivity. Productive rates of about 87% or about 30% were seen for most TCR beta V segments in an earlier analysis. In vitro testing confirmed three CMV-associated chains as specific for CMV antigens.

J is TRBJ2-1 and V is TRBV19, with TRBD2 matching over 15 bases. The receptor was isolated from a man aged 35 to 55 in good health and CMV-seropositive. The material sequenced was PBMCs. The CDR3 reads CASSILGLAGGDEQFF. The CDR3 DNA follows: TGTGCCAGTAGTATACTGGGACTAGCGGGAGGCGATGAGCAGTTCTTC.